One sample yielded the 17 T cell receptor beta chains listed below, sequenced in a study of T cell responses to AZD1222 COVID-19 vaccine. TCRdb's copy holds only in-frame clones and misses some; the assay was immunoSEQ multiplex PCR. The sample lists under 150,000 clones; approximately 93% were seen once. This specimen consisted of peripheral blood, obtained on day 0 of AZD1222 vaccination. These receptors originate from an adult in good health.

The CDR3 spells CASGSRPSAGYTF. The CDR3 nucleotides read TGTGCCAGTGGCTCGAGGCCCTCCGCAGGCTACACCTTC. The rearrangement uses TRBV19 and TRBJ1-2; D remains ambiguous. Germline CDR1 is LNHDA and CDR2 is SQIVND (reference sequence). There are 13 residues in the CDR3. V lost 8 bases, J lost 8 bases, and 18 bases lay in between. Full variable domain (remainder filled in from reference TRBV19 and TRBJ1-2): DGGITQSPKYLFRKEGQNVTLSCEQNLNHDAMYWYRQDPGQGLRLIYYSQIVNDFQKGDIAEGYSVSREKKESFPLTVTSAQKNPTAFYLCASGSRPSAGYTFGSGTRLTVV.

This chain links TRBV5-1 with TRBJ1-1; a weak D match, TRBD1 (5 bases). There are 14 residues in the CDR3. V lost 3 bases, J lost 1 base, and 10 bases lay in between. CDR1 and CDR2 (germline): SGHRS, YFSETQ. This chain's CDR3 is CASSSGQANTEAFF. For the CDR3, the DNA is TGCGCCAGCAGCTCGGGGCAGGCGAACACTGAAGCTTTCTTT.

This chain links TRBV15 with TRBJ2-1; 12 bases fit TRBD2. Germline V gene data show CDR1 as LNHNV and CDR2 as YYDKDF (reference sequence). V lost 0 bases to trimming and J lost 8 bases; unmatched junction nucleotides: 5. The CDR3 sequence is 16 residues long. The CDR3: CATSRDASGGADEQFF. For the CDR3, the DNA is TGTGCCACCAGCAGAGATGCTAGCGGGGGGGCCGATGAGCAGTTCTTC.

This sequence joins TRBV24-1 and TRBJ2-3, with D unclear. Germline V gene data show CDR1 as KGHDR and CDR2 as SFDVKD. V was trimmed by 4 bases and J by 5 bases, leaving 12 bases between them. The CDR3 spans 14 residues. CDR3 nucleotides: TGTGCCACCAGTGACTCTTATTTAGTAGATACGCAGTATTTT. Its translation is CATSDSYLVDTQYF.

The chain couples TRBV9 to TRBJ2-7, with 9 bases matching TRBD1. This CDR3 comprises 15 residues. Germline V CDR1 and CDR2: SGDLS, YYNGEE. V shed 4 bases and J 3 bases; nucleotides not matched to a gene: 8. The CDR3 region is CASSLRPGQGYEQYF. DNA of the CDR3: TGTGCCAGCAGCCTCCGTCCGGGACAGGGCTACGAGCAGTACTTC.

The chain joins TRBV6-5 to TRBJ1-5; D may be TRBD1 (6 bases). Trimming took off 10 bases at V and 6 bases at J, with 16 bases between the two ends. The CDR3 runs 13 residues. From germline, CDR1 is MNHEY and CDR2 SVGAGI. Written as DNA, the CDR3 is TGTGCCACAGGAGGGGGGGCTGCTCAGCCCCAGCATTTT. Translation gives CATGGGAAQPQHF.

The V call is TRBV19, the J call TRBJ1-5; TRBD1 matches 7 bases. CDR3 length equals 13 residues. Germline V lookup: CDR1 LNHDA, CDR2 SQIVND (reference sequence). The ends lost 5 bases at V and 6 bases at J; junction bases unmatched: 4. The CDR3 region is CASSVQGGQPQHF. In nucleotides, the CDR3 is TGTGCCAGTAGTGTCCAGGGGGGTCAGCCCCAGCATTTT.

The CDR3 DNA reads as TGTGCCAGCAGTGCTGGGTCTGATAATTCACCCCTCCACTTT. It codes for CASSAGSDNSPLHF. The chain links TRBV6-4 to TRBJ1-6; D remains unclear. This CDR3 region has 14 residues. Germline CDR1 MRHNA, CDR2 SNTAGT. Trimming shortened V by 4 bases and J by 5 bases, and 9 bases separated the two germline ends.

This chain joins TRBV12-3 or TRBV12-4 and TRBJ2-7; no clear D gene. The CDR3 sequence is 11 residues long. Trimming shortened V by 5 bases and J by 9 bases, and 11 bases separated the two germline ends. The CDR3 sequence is CASSQTSAQYF. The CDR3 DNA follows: TGTGCCAGCAGTCAGACATCCGCGCAGTACTTC.

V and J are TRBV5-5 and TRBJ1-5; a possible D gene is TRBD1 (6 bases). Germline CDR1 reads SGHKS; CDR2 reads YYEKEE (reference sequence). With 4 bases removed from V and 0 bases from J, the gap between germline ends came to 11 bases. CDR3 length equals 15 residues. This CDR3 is CASSPGHSSNQPQHF. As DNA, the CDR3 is TGTGCCAGCAGCCCGGGACACTCTAGCAATCAGCCCCAGCATTTT.

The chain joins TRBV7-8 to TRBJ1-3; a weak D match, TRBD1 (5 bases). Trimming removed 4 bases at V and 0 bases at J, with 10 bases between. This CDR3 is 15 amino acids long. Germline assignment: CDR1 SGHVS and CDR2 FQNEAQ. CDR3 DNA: TGTGCCAGCAGCTCTGGGACGTCCTCTGGAAACACCATATATTTT. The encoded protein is CASSSGTSSGNTIYF.

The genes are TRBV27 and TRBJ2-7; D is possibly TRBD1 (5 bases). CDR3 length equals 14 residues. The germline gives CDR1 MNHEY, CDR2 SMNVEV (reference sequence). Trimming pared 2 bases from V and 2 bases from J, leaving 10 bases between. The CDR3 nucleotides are TGTGCCAGCAGTTTAAATCAGGGAACCTACGAGCAGTACTTC. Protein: CASSLNQGTYEQYF.

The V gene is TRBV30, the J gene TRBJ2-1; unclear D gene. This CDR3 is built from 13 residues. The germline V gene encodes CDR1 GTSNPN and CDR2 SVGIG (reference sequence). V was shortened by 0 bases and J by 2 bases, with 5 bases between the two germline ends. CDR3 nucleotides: TGTGCCTGGAGTGTCACAGCCTACAATGAGCAGTTCTTC. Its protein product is CAWSVTAYNEQFF.

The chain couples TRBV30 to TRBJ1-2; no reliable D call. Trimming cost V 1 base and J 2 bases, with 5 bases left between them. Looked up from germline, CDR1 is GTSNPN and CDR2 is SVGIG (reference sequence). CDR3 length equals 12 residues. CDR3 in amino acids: CAWSGLNYGYTF. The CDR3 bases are TGTGCCTGGAGTGGGTTGAACTATGGCTACACCTTC.

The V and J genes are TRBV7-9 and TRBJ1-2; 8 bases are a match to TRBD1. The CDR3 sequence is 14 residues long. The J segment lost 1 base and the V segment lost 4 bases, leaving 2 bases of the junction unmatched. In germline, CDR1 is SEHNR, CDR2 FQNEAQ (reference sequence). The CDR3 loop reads CASSYGQGNYGYTF. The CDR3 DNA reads TGTGCCAGCAGCTATGGACAGGGTAACTATGGCTACACCTTC.

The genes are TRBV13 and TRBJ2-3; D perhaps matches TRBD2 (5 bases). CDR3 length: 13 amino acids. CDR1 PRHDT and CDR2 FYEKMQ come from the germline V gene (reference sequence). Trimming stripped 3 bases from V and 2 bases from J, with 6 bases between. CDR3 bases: TGTGCCAGCAGCTTGGAGGACACAGATACGCAGTATTTT. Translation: CASSLEDTDTQYF. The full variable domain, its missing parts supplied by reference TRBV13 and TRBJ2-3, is AAGVIQSPRHLIKEKRETATLKCYPIPRHDTVYWYQQGPGQDPQFLISFYEKMQSDKGSIPDRFSAQQFSDYHSELNMSSLELGDSALYFCASSLEDTDTQYFGPGTRLTVL.

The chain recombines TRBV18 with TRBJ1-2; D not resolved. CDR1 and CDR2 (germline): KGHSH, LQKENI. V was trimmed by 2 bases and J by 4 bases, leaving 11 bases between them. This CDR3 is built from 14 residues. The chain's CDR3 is CASSPAQLSYGYTF. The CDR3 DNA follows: TGTGCCAGCTCACCAGCGCAGCTCTCCTATGGCTACACCTTC.